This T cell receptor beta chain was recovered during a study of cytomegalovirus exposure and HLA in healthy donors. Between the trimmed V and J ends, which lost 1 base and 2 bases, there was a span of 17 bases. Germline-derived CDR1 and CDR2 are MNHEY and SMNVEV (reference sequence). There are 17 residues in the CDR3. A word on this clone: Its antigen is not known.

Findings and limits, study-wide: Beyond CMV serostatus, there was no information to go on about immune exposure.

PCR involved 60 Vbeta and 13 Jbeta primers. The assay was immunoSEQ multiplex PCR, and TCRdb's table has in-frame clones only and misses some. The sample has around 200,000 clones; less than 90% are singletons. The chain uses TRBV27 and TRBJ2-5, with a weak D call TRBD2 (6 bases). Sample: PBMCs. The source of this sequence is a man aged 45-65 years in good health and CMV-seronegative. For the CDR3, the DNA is TGTGCCAGCAGTTTATATCCCCGGGGGAAGCTGCAAGAGACCCAGTACTTC. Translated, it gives CASSLYPRGKLQETQYF.